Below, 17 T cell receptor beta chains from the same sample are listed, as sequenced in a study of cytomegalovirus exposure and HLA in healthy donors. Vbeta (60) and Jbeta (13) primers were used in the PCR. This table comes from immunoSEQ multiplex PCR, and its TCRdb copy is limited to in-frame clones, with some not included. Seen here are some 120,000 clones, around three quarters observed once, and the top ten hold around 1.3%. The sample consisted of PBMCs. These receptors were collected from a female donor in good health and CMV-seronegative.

CDR3 DNA: TGTGCCAGCAGTGAAGGGGCAGGTATGAACACTGAAGCTTTCTTT. It is translated as CASSEGAGMNTEAFF. The chain uses TRBV2 and TRBJ1-1; the D is unclear. In germline, CDR1 is SNHLY, CDR2 FYNNEI. Between the trimmed V and J ends, which lost 1 base and 0 bases, there was a span of 9 bases. This CDR3 is 15 amino acids long.

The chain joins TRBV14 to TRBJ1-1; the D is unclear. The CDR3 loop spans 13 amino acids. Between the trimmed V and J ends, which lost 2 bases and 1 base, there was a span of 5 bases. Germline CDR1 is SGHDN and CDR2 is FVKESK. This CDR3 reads CASSQSRNTEAFF. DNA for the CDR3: TGTGCCAGCAGCCAATCCCGGAACACTGAAGCTTTCTTT.

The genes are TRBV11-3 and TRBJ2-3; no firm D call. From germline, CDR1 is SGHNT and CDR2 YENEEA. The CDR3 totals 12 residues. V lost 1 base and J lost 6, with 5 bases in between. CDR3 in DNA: TGTGCCAGCAGCTTAGGTCAGGATACGCAGTATTTT. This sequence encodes CASSLGQDTQYF. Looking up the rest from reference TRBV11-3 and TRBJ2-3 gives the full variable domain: EAGVVQSPRYKIIEKKQPVAFWCNPISGHNTLYWYLQNLGQGPELLIRYENEEAVDDSQLPKDRFSAERLKGVDSTLKIQPAELGDSAVYLCASSLGQDTQYFGPGTRLTVL.

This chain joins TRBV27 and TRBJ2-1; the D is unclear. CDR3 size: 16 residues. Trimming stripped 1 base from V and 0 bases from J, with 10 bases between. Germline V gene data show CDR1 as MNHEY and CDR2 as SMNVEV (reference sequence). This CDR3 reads CASSLLRKSSYNEQFF. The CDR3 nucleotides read TGTGCCAGCAGTTTATTGAGGAAGAGCTCCTACAATGAGCAGTTCTTC.

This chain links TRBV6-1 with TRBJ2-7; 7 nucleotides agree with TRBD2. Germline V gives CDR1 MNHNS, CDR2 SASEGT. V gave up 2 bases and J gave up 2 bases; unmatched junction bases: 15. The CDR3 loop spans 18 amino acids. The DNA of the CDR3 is TGTGCCAGCAGTGAATTGGGGGGGAGGGGTCACCTCGCCTACGAGCAGTACTTC. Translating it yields CASSELGGRGHLAYEQYF.

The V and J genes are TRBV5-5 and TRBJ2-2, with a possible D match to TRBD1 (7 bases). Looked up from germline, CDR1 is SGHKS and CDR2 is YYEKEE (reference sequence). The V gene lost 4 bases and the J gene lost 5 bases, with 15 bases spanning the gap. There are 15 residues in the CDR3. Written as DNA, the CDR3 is TGTGCCAGCAGCCAGGGGGGTGTGAGAACCGGGGAGCTGTTTTTT. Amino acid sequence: CASSQGGVRTGELFF. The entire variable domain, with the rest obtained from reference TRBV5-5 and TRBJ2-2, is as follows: DAGVTQSPTHLIKTRGQQVTLRCSPISGHKSVSWYQQVLGQGPQFIFQYYEKEERGRGNFPDRFSARQFPNYSSELNVNALLLGDSALYLCASSQGGVRTGELFFGEGSRLTVL.

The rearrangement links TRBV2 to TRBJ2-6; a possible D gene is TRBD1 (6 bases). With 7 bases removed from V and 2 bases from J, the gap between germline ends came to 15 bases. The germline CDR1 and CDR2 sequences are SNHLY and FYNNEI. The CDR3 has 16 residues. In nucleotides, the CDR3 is TGTGCCAGCACCAGGGACACGGCTACTGGGGCCAACGTCCTGACTTTC. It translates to CASTRDTATGANVLTF. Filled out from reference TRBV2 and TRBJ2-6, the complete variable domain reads EPEVTQTPSHQVTQMGQEVILRCVPISNHLYFYWYRQILGQKVEFLVSFYNNEISEKSEIFDDQFSVERPDGSNFTLKIRSTKLEDSAMYFCASTRDTATGANVLTFGAGSRLTVL.

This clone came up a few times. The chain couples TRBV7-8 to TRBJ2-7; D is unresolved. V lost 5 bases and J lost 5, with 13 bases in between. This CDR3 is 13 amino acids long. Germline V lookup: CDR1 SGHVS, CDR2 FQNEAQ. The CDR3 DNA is TGTGCCAGCAGCGCACCCCCTATGGACGAGCAGTACTTC. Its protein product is CASSAPPMDEQYF.

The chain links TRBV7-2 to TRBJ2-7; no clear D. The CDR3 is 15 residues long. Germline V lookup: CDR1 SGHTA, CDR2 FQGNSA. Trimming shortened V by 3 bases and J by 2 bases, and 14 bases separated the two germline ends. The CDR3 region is CASSFGLSGAYEQYF. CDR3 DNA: TGTGCCAGCAGCTTTGGGCTTAGTGGCGCCTACGAGCAGTACTTC. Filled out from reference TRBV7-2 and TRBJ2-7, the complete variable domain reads GAGVSQSPSNKVTEKGKDVELRCDPISGHTALYWYRQSLGQGLEFLIYFQGNSAPDKSGLPSDRFSAERTGGSVSTLTIQRTQQEDSAVYLCASSFGLSGAYEQYFGPGTRLTVT.

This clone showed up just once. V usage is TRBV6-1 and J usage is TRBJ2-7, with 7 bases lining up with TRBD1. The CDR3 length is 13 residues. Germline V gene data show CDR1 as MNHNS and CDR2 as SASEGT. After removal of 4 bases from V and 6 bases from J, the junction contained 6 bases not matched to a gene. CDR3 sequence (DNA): TGTGCCAGCAGTGTAGGGGACAGCGGCGAGCAGTACTTC. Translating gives CASSVGDSGEQYF.

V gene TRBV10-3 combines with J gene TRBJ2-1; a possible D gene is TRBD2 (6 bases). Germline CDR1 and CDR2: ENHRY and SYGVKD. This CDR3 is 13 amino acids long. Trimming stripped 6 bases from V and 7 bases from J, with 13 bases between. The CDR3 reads CAIRWGGGNEQFF. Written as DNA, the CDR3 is TGTGCCATCAGGTGGGGTGGGGGGAATGAGCAGTTCTTC.

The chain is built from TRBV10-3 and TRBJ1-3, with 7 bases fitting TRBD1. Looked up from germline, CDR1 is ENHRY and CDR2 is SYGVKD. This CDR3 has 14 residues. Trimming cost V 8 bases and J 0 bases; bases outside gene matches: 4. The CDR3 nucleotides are TGTGCCATCGGGACAGCCGGCTCTGGAAACACCATATATTTT. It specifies CAIGTAGSGNTIYF.

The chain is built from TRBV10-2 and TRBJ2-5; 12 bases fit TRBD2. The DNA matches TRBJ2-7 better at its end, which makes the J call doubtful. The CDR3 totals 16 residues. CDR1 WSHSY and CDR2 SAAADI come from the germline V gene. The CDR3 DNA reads TGCGCCAGCAGTGGGGTTGGAACTAGCGGGAGGCACGAGCAGTACTTC. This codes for CASSGVGTSGRHEQYF.

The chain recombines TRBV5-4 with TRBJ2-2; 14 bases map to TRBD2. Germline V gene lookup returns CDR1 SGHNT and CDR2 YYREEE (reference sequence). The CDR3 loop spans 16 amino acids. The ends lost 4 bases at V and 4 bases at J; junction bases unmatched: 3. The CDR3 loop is CASSAGLAGVTGELFF. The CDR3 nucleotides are TGTGCCAGCAGCGCGGGACTAGCGGGAGTCACCGGGGAGCTGTTTTTT.

CDR3 sequence reads: CASSLRTSGLGNEQFF. In nucleotides, the CDR3 is TGTGCCAGCAGCTTAAGGACTAGCGGGTTAGGGAATGAGCAGTTCTTC. This sequence joins TRBV7-8 and TRBJ2-1; 11 bases match TRBD2. The V segment lost 2 bases and the J segment 7 bases; nucleotides outside the gene matches: 7. This CDR3 region has 16 residues. CDR1 and CDR2 from the germline V gene are SGHVS and FQNEAQ.

CDR3 sequence: CAWSNGYSNQPQHF. The CDR3, as DNA: TGTGCCTGGAGTAACGGTTATAGCAATCAGCCCCAGCATTTT. V gene TRBV30 combines with J gene TRBJ1-5; D is unclear. In germline, CDR1 is GTSNPN, CDR2 SVGIG (reference sequence). The CDR3 length is 14 residues. Trimming shortened V by 2 bases and J by 0 bases, and 8 bases separated the two germline ends.

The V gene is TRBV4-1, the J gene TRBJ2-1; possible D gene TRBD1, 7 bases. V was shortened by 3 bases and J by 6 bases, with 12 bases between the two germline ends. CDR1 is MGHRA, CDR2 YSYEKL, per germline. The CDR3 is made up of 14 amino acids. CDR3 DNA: TGCGCCAGCAGCCAGCGGGACAGCCTCAATGAGCAGTTCTTC. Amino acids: CASSQRDSLNEQFF.